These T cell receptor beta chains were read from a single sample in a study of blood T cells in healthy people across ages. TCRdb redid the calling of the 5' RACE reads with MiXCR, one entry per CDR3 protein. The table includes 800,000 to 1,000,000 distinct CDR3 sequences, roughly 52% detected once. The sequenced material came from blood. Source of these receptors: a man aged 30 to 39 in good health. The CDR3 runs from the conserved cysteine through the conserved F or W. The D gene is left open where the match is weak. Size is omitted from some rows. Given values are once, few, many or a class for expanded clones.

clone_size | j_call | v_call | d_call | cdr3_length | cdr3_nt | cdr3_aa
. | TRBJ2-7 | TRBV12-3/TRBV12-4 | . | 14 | TGTGCCAGCAGTCCCGGGCCTAGAAACCACGAGCAGTACTTC | CASSPGPRNHEQYF
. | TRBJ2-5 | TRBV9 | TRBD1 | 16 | TGTGCCAGCAGCGGAGTACAGTCGGGACAGGTCAATGAGCAGTACTTC | CASSGVQSGQVNEQYF
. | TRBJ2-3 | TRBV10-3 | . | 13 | TGTACCATCAACCGGGGGACGCCAGATACGCAGTATTTT | CTINRGTPDTQYF
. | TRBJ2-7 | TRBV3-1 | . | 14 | TGTGCCAGCAGCAAAGCGAGAGGGAGCTACGAGCAGTACTTC | CASSKARGSYEQYF
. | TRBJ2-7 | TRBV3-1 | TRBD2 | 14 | TGTGCCAGCAGCCAAGGAGCGGGGGCCCGCGAGCAGTACTTC | CASSQGAGAREQYF
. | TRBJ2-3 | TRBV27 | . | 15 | TGTGCCAGCAGTTTAATTAGGGAGAAGACAGATACGCAGTATTTT | CASSLIREKTDTQYF
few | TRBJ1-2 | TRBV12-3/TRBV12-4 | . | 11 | TGTGCCAGCAGTTTAGAGAAGGGGAACACCTTC | CASSLEKGNTF
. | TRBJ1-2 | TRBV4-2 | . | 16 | TGTGCCAGCAGCCCTTCGACAGCGGCAGCTAACTATGGCTACACCTTC | CASSPSTAAANYGYTF
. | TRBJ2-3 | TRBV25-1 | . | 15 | TGTGCCAGCAGTGAATGGGGGACTAGCACAGATACGCAGTATTTT | CASSEWGTSTDTQYF
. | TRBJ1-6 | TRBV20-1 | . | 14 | TGCAGTGCTGAAGGACAGTCTTATAATTCACCCCTCCACTTT | CSAEGQSYNSPLHF
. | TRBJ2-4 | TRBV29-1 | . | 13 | TGCAGCGTTGAACGTAGCGAAGGAAACATTCAGTACTTC | CSVERSEGNIQYF
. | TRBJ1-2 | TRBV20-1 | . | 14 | TGCAGTGCTAGAGCCCACTTAGACAGGAGGGGCTACACCTTC | CSARAHLDRRGYTF
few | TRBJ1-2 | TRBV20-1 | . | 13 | TGCAGTGCTAGATCGGCAGGGGACTATGGCTACACCTTC | CSARSAGDYGYTF
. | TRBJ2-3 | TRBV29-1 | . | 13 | TGCAGCGAACAGGGTTCGGACACAGATACGCAGTATTTT | CSEQGSDTDTQYF
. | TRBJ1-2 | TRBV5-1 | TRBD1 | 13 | TGCGCCAGCAGCTCCGGACAGGCGAATGGCTACACCTTC | CASSSGQANGYTF
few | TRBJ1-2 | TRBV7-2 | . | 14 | TGTGCCAGCAGCTTAAGTCGGGGTAACTATGGCTACACCTTC | CASSLSRGNYGYTF
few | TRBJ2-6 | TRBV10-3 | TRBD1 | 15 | TGTGCAACGCGACAGGGGGTCTCTGGGGCCAACGTCCTGACTTTC | CATRQGVSGANVLTF
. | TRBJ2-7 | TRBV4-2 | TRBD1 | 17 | TGTGCCAGCAGCCCCCTCAATATAGGGACAGGGGGCGACGAGCAGTACTTC | CASSPLNIGTGGDEQYF
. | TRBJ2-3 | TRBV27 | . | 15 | TGTGCCAGCAGTCCAGGGAATGCACGATCAGATACGCAGTATTTT | CASSPGNARSDTQYF
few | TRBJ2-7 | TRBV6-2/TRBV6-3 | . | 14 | TGTGCCAGCGGCAGGACGGCATCGACCTACGAGCAGTACTTC | CASGRTASTYEQYF
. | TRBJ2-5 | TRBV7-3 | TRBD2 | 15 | TGTGCCAGCAGCTTACAAGCGGGGGGGCCTGAGACCCAGTACTTC | CASSLQAGGPETQYF
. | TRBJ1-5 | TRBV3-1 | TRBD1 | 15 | TGTGCCAGCAGCCAAGATACAACAGGGGGCCGGCCCCAGCATTTT | CASSQDTTGGRPQHF
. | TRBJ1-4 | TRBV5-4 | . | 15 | TGTGCCAGCAGCCGAGACAGGACCTCTAATGAAAAACTGTTTTTT | CASSRDRTSNEKLFF
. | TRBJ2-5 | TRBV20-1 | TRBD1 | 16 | TGCAGTGCAGATAGGCTTACACAGGGGTTTGACGAGACCCAGTACTTC | CSADRLTQGFDETQYF
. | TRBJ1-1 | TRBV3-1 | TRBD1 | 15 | TGTGCCAGCAGCGACTCCGGGACAGGGGGGACTGAAGCTTTCTTT | CASSDSGTGGTEAFF
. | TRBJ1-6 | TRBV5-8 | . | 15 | TGTGCCAGCAGCTTGTCCAAGACTTATAATTCACCCCTCCACTTT | CASSLSKTYNSPLHF
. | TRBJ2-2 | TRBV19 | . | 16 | TGTGCCAGTAGTATTAGGTCAGTCAACCCGGCCGGGGAGCTGTTTTTT | CASSIRSVNPAGELFF
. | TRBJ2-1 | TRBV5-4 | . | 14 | TGTGCCAGCAGCCATCAGAGCTCCTACAATGAGCAGTTCTTC | CASSHQSSYNEQFF